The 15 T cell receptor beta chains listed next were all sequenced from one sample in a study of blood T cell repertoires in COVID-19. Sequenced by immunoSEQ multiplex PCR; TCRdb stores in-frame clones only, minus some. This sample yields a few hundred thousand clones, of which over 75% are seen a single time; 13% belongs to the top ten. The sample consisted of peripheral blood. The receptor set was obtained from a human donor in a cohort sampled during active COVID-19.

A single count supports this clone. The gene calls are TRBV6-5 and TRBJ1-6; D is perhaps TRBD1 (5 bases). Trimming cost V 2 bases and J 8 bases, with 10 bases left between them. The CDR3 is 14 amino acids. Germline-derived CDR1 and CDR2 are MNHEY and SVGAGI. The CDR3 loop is CASSYLLRDSPLHF. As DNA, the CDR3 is TGTGCCAGCAGTTACCTACTCAGGGATTCACCCCTCCACTTT.

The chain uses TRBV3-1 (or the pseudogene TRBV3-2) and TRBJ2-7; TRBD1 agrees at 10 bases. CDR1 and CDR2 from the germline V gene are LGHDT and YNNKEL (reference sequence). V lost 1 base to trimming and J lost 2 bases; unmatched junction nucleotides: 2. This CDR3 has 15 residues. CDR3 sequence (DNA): TGTGCCAGCAGCCAAGCCGGGACAGGGGCCTACGAGCAGTACTTC. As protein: CASSQAGTGAYEQYF.

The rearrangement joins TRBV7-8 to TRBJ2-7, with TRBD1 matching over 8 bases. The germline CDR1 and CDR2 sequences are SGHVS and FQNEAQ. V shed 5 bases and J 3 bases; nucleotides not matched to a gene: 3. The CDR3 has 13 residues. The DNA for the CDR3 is TGTGCCAGCAGCCTGGGACAGGACTACGAGCAGTACTTC. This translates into CASSLGQDYEQYF.

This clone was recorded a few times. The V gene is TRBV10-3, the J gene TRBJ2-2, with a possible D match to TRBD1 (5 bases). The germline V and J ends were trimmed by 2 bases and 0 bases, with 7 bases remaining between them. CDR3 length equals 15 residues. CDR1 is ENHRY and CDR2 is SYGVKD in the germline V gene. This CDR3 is CAISEDRSNTGELFF. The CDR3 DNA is TGTGCCATCAGTGAGGACAGATCGAACACCGGGGAGCTGTTTTTT.

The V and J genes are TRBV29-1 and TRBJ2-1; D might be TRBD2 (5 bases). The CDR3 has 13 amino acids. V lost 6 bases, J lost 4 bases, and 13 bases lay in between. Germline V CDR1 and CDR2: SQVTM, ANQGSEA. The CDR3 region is CSVWPGEYNEQFF. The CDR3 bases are TGCAGCGTCTGGCCCGGGGAATACAATGAGCAGTTCTTC.

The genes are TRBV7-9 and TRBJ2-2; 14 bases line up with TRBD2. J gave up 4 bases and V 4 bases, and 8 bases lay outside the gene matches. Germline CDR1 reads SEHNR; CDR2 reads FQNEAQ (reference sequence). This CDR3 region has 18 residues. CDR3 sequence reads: CASSSGLAGAWSTGELFF. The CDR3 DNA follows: TGTGCCAGCAGCTCGGGACTAGCGGGGGCCTGGAGCACCGGGGAGCTGTTTTTT.

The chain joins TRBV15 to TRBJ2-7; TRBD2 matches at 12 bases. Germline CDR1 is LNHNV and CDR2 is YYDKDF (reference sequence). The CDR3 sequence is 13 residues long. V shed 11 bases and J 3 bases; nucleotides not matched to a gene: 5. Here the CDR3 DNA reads TGTGCCGTCGGACTAGCGGGAATCTACGAGCAGTACTTC. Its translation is CAVGLAGIYEQYF.

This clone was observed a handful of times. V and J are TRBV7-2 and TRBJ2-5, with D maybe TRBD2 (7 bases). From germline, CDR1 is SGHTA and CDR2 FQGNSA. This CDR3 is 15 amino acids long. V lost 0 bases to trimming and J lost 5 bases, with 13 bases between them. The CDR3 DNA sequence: TGTGCCAGCAGCTTAGCGGGGGGGCCAGGGGAGACCCAGTACTTC. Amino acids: CASSLAGGPGETQYF.

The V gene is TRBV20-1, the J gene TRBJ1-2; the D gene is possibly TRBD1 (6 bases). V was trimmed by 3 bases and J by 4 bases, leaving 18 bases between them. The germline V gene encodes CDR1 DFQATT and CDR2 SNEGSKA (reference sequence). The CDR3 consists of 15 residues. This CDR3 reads CSASNPGGRGYGYTF. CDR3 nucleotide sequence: TGCAGTGCTAGTAACCCCGGGGGGCGCGGCTATGGCTACACCTTC.

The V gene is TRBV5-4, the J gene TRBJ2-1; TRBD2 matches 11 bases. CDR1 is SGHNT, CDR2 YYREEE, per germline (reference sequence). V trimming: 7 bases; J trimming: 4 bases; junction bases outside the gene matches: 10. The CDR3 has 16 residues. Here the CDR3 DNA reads TGTGCCAGCTATCTGGGGACTAGCGGAGTTTACAATGAGCAGTTCTTC. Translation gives CASYLGTSGVYNEQFF.

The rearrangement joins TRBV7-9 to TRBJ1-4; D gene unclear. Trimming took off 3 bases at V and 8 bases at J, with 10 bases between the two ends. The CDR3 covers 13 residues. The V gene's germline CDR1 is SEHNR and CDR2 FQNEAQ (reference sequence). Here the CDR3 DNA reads TGTGCCAGCAGCTTGGGAGGGAGGGAAAAACTGTTTTTT. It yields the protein CASSLGGREKLFF.

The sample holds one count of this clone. The CDR3 nucleotides read TGTGCCAGCAGTAAATGGACATCCGGCTACGAGCAGTACTTC. Translated: CASSKWTSGYEQYF. The chain carries TRBV2 and TRBJ2-7, with TRBD1 as a possible D gene (5 bases). Germline V gives CDR1 SNHLY, CDR2 FYNNEI. V gave up 5 bases and J gave up 3 bases, with 14 bases separating them. The CDR3 is 14 amino acids.

The CDR3 sequence: CASSFSGETEAFF. DNA for the CDR3: TGTGCCAGCAGCTTTTCGGGGGAGACTGAAGCTTTCTTT. V is TRBV7-3 and J is TRBJ1-1, with D possibly matching TRBD1 (5 bases). The CDR3 totals 13 residues. The V and J ends lost 3 bases and 5 bases respectively, with 10 bases between them. Germline assignment: CDR1 SGHTA and CDR2 FQGTGA. Complete variable domain (other parts from reference TRBV7-3 and TRBJ1-1): GAGVSQTPSNKVTEKGKYVELRCDPISGHTALYWYRQSLGQGPEFLIYFQGTGAADDSGLPNDRFFAVRPEGSVSTLKIQRTERGDSAVYLCASSFSGETEAFFGQGTRLTVV.

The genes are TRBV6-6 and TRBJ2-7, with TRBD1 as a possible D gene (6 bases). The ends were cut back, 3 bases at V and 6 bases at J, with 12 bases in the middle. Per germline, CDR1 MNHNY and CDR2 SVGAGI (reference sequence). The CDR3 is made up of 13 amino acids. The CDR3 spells CASSYRGIGEQYF. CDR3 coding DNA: TGTGCCAGCAGTTATAGGGGGATAGGCGAGCAGTACTTC.

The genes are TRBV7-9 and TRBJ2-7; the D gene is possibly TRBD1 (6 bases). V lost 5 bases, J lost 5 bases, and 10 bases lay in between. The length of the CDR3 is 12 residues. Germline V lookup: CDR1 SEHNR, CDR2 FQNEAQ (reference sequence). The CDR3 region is CASSRTGNEQYF. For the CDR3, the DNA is TGTGCCAGCAGCCGTACAGGGAACGAGCAGTACTTC. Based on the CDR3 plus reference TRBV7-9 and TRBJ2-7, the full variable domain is DTGVSQNPRHKITKRGQNVTFRCDPISEHNRLYWYRQTLGQGPEFLTYFQNEAQLEKSRLLSDRFSAERPKGSFSTLEIQRTEQGDSAMYLCASSRTGNEQYFGPGTRLTVT.